The entry that follows covers one TCR beta chain sequence. V dropped 2 bases and J dropped 7; count of bases not matched to a gene: 7. The germline CDR1 and CDR2 sequences are SGHTA and FQGNSA. The length of the CDR3 is 14 residues. This sample stems from a study of T cell changes during pregnancy in multiple sclerosis. TCRdb's table, derived via immunoSEQ multiplex PCR, lists solely in-frame clones and lacks some. The sample includes about 40,000 clones, 92% of them seen just once. The chain recombines TRBV7-2 with TRBJ2-7, with 8 nucleotides matching TRBD2. Sequencing was performed on CD4+ T cells from peripheral blood mononuclear cells, taken before pregnancy. This receptor was identified in a female donor with multiple sclerosis, enrolled in a pregnancy study. The CDR3 loop reads CASSLNSGVGEQYF. CDR3 in DNA: TGTGCCAGCAGCTTAAATAGCGGGGTAGGGGAGCAGTACTTC.